The clone carrying this T cell receptor beta chain has only one observation. The sample originates from a study of human versus mouse CDR3 diversity and MHC coevolution. About the research overall: Valid reads per sample ranged from about 0.6 x 10^7 to 1.7 x 10^7.

Repertoires were generated with immunoSEQ multiplex PCR, while TCRdb's copy carries only in-frame clones and drops some. The sample yields around 74,000 clones, 85% to 95% seen once. From germline, CDR1 is KGHSH and CDR2 LQKENI. The CDR3 is 15 residues long. Losses at the gene ends were 6 bases for V and 5 bases for J; bases not matched to a gene: 10. The sequence was obtained from a person aged 30 to 69 in good health. Sequenced input: naive CD4+ T cells from blood. The sample's subset: CD45RO-negative CD62L-positive naive CD4 T cells. This sequence joins TRBV18 and TRBJ2-1, with 7 bases fitting TRBD2. The CDR3 bases are TGTGCCAGCTCTTGGGCCGGGACTACTAACAATGAGCAGTTCTTC. This encodes CASSWAGTTNNEQFF.